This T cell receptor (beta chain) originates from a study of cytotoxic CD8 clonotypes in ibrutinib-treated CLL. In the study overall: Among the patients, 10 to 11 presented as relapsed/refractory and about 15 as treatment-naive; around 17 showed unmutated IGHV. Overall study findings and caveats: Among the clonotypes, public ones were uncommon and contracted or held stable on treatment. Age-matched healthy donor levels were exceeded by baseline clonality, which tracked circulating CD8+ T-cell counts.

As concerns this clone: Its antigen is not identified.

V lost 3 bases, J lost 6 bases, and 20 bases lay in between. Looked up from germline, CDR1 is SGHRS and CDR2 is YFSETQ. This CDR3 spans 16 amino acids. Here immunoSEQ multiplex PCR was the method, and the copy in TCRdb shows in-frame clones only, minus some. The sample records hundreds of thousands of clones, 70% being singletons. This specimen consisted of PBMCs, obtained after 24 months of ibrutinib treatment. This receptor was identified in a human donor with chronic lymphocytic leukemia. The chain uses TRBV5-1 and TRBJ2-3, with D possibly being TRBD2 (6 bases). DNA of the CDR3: TGCGCCAGCAGCTCTACGACTAGTGGGAGTAGGGATACGCAGTATTTT. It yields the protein CASSSTTSGSRDTQYF.